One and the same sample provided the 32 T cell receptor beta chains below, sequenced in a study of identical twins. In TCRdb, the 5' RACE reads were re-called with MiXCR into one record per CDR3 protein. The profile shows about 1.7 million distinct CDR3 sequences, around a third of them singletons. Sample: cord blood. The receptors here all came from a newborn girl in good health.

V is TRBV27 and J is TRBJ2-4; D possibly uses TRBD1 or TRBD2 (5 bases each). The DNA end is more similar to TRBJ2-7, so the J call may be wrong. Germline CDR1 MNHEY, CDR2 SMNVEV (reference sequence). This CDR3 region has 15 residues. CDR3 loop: CASSLGVVAAYEQYF. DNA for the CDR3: TGTGCCAGCAGTTTGGGGGTCGTCGCTGCCTACGAGCAGTACTTC.

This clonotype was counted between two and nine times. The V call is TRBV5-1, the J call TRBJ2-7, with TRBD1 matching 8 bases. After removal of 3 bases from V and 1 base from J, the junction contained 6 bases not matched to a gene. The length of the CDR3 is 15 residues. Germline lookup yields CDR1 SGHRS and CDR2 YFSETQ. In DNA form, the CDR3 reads TGCGCCAGCAGCTCGGGACAGGCCGCATCCTACGAGCAGTACTTC. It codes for CASSSGQAASYEQYF.

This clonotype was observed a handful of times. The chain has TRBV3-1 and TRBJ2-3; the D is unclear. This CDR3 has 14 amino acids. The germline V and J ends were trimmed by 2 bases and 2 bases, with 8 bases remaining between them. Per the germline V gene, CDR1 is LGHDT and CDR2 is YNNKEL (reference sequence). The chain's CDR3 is CASSQRRHTDTQYF. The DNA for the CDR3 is TGTGCCAGCAGCCAAAGAAGACACACAGATACGCAGTATTTT.

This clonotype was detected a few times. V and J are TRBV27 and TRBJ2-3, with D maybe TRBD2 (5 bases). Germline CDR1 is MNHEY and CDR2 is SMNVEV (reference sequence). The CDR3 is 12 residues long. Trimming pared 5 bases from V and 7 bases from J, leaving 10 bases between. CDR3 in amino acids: CASSQGLYTQYF. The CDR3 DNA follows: TGTGCCAGCAGTCAAGGACTCTATACGCAGTATTTT.

CDR3 residues: CASAYRGNNYGYTF. The CDR3 DNA sequence: TGTGCCAGCGCCTACAGGGGGAACAACTATGGCTACACCTTC. The V call is TRBV12-3 or TRBV12-4, the J call TRBJ1-2; 8 bases are a match to TRBD1. With 8 bases clipped from V and 2 bases from J, the junction kept 7 bases outside the gene matches. The CDR3 length is 14 residues.

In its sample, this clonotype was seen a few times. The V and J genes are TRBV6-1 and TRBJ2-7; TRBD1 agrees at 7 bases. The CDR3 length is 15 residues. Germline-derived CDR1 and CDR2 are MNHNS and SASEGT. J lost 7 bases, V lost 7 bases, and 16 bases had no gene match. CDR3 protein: CASIPQGPRNLEQYF. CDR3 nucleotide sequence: TGTGCCAGCATCCCACAGGGGCCAAGAAACTTAGAGCAGTACTTC.

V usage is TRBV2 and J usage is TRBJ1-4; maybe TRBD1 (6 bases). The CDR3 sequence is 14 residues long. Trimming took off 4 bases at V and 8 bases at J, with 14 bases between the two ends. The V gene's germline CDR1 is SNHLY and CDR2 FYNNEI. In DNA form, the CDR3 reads TGTGCCAGCAGTGGTCCGGGGGCGGGGGAAAAACTGTTTTTT. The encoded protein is CASSGPGAGEKLFF.

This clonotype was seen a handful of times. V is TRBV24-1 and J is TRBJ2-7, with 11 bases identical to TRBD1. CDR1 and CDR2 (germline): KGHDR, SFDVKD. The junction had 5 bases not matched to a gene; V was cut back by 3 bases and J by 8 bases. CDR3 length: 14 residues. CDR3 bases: TGTGCCACCAGTGATCCGGGACAGGGGGTTAAGCAGTACTTC. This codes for CATSDPGQGVKQYF.

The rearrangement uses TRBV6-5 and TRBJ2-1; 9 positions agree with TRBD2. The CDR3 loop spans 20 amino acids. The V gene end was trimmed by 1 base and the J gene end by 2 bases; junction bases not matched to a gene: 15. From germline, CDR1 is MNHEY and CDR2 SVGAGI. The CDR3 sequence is CASSYFVGAGGLHTYNEQFF. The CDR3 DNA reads TGTGCCAGCAGTTACTTTGTCGGAGCGGGGGGCCTCCATACCTACAATGAGCAGTTCTTC.

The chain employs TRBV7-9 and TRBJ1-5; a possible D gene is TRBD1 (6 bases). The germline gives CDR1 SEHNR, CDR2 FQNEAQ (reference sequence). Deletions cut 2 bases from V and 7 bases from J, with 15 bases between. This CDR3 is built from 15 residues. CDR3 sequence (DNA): TGTGCCAGCAGCTTATCAGGGGCCGCGGGACAGCCCCAGCATTTT. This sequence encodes CASSLSGAAGQPQHF.

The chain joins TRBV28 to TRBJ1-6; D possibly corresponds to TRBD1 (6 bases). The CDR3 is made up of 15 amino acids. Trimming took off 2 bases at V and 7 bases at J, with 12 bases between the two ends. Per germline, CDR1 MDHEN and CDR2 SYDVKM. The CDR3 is CASSLGPGDNSPLHF. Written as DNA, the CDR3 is TGTGCCAGCAGTTTAGGCCCAGGGGACAATTCACCCCTCCACTTT.

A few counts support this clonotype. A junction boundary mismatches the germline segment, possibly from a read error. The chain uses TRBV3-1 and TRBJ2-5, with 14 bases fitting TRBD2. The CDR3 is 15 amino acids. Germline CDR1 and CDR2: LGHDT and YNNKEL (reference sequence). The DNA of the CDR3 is TGCGCCAGCAGCCAAGGACTAGCGGGGGGCAATGAGCAGTACTTC. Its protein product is CASSQGLAGGNEQYF.

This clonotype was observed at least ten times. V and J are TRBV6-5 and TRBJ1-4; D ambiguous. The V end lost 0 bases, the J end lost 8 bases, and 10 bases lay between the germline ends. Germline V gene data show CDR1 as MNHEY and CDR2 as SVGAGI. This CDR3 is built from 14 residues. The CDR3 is CASSYSGGREKLFF. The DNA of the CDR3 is TGTGCCAGCAGTTACTCGGGCGGCCGGGAAAAACTGTTTTTT.

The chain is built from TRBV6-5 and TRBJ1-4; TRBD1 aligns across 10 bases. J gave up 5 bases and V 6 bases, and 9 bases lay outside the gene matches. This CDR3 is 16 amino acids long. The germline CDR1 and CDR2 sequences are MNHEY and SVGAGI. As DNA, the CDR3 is TGTGCCAGCAGACGTTTAACGGGACAGGGGAATGAAAAACTGTTTTTT. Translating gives CASRRLTGQGNEKLFF.

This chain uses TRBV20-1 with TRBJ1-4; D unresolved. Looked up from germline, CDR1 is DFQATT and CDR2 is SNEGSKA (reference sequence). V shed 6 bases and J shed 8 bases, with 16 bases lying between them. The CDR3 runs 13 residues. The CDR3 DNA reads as TGCAGTGCCCGACGAGAGATGGGGGAAAAACTGTTTTTT. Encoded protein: CSARREMGEKLFF.

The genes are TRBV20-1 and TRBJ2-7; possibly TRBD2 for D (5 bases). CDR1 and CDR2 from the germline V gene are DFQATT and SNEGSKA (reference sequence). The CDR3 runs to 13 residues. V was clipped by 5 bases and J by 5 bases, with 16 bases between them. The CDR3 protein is CSAALGSGNEQYF. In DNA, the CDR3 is TGCAGTGCTGCTCTAGGGAGTGGGAACGAGCAGTACTTC.

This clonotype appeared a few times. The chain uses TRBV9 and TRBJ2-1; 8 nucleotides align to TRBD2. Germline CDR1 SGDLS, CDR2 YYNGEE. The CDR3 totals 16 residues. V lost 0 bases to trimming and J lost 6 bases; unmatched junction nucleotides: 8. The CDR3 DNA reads TGTGCCAGCAGCGTAGACGCGAGCGGGGGTCGCAATGAGCAGTTCTTC. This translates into CASSVDASGGRNEQFF. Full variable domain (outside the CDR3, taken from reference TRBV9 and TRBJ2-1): DSGVTQTPKHLITATGQRVTLRCSPRSGDLSVYWYQQSLDQGLQFLIQYYNGEERAKGNILERFSAQQFPDLHSELNLSSLELGDSALYFCASSVDASGGRNEQFFGPGTRLTVL.

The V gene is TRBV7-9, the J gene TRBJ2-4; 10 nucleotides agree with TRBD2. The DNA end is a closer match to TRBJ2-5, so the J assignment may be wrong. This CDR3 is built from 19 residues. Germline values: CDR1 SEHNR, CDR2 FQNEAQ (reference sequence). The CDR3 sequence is CASSLPNSRTSGYQETQYF. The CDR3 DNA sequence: TGTGCCAGCAGCTTACCCAACTCCAGGACTAGCGGTTACCAAGAGACCCAGTACTTC.

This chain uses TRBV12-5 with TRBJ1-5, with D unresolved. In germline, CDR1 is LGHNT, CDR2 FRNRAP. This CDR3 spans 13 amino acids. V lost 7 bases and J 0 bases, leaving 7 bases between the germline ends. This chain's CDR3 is CASAKGSNQPQHF. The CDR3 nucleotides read TGTGCTAGTGCAAAGGGTAGCAATCAGCCCCAGCATTTT. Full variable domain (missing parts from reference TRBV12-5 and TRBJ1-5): DARVTQTPRHKVTEMGQEVTMRCQPILGHNTVFWYRQTMMQGLELLAYFRNRAPLDDSGMPKDRFSAEMPDATLATLKIQPSEPRDSAVYFCASAKGSNQPQHFGDGTRLSIL.

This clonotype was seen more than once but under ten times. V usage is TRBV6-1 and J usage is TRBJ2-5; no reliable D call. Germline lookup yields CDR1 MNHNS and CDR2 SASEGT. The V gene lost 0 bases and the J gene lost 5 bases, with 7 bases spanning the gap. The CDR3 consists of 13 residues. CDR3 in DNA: TGTGCCAGCAGTGAAGCGCGGTCGGAGACCCAGTACTTC. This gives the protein CASSEARSETQYF.

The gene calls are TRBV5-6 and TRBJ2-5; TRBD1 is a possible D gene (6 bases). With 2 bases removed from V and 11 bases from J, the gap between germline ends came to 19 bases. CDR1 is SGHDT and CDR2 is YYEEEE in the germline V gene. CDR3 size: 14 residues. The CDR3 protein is CASSFVGAYNEQYF. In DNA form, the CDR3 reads TGTGCCAGCAGCTTTGTGGGGGCCTACAATGAGCAGTACTTC.

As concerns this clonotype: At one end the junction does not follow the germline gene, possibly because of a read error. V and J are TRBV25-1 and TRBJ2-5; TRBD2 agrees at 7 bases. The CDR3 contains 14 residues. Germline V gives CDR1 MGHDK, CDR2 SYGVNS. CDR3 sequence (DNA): TGTGCCAGCAGTGCCCTAGCGGTCCAAGTGACCCAGTACTTC. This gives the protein CASSALAVQVTQYF.

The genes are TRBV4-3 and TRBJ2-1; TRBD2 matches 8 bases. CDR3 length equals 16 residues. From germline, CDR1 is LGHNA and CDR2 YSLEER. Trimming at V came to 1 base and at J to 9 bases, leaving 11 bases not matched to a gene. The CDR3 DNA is TGCGCCAGCAGCCAAGGAACTGGCGGGGGGTATGGTGAGCAGTTCTTC. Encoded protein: CASSQGTGGGYGEQFF.

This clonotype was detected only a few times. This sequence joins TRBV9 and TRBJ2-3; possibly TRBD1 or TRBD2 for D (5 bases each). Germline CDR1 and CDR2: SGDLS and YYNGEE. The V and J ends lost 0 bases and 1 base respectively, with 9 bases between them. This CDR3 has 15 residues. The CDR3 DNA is TGTGCCAGCAGCGTAGCTCTGGGGGGCACAGATACGCAGTATTTT. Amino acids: CASSVALGGTDTQYF.

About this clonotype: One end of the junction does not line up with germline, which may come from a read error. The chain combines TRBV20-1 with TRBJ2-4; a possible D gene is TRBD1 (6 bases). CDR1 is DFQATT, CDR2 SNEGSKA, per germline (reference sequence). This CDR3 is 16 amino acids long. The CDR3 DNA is TGCAGTGCTGGTCACAGGGTTCCAACCGAGGAAAACATTCTGTACTTC. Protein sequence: CSAGHRVPTEENILYF.

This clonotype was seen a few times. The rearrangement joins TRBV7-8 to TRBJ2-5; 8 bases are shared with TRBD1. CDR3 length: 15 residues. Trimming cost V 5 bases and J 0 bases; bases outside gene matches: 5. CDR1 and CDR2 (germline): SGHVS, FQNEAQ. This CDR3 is CASSQRQGYQETQYF. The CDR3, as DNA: TGTGCCAGCAGCCAGAGACAGGGGTACCAAGAGACCCAGTACTTC.

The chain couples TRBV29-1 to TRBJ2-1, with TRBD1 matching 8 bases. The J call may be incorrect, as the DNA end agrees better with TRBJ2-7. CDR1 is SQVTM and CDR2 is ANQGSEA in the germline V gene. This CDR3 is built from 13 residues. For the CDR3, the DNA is TGCAGCGTTGTTGGACAGGGCTACAATGAGCAGTACTTC. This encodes CSVVGQGYNEQYF.

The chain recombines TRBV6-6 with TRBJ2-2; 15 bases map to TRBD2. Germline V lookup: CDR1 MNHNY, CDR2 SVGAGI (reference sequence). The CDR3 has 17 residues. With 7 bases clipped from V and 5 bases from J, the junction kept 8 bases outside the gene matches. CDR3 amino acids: CASIRGLAGGGTGELFF. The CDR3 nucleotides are TGTGCCAGCATAAGGGGACTAGCGGGGGGTGGAACCGGGGAGCTGTTTTTT.

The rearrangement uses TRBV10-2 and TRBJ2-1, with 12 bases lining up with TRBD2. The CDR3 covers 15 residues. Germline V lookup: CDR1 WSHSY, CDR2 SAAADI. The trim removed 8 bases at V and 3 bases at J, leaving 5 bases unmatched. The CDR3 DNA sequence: TGCGCCAGCGGGGCGGGACTAGCGGGCTACAATGAGCAGTTCTTC. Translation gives CASGAGLAGYNEQFF.

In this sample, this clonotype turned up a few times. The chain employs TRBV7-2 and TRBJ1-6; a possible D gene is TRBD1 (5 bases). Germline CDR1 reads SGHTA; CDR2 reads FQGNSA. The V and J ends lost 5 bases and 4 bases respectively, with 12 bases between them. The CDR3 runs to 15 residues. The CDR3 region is CASSGAGLYNSPLHF. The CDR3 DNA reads TGTGCCAGCAGCGGAGCGGGGCTTTATAATTCACCCCTCCACTTT.

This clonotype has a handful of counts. CDR3 protein: CASSEGQSDTQYF. The CDR3 nucleotides read TGCGCCAGCAGCGAGGGACAGTCAGATACGCAGTATTTT. The chain has TRBV5-1 and TRBJ2-3, with TRBD1 matching over 7 bases. The CDR3 sequence is 13 residues long. CDR1 SGHRS and CDR2 YFSETQ come from the germline V gene. The trim removed 4 bases at V and 4 bases at J, leaving 3 bases unmatched. The variable domain in full, with the rest retrieved from reference TRBV5-1 and TRBJ2-3, is KAGVTQTPRYLIKTRGQQVTLSCSPISGHRSVSWYQQTPGQGLQFLFEYFSETQRNKGNFPGRFSGRQFSNSRSEMNVSTLELGDSALYLCASSEGQSDTQYFGPGTRLTVL.

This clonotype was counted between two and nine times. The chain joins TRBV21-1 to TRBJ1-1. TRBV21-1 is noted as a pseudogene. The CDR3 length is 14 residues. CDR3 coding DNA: TGTGCCAGCAGCAAAGAGAGGGTGAACACTGAAGCTTTCTTT. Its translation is CASSKERVNTEAFF.